These T cell receptor beta chains were read from a single sample in a study of immune evolution from preneoplasia to lung adenocarcinoma. Profiled with immunoSEQ multiplex PCR; TCRdb holds only in-frame clones, not every one. The sample yields tens of thousands of clones, around 79% seen once. Sequenced material: FFPE invasive lung adenocarcinoma tissue. The origin of the receptors is a person between 55 and 70 years old with lung adenocarcinoma. Both conserved end residues are part of each CDR3. Each record gives: J gene, CDR3 length, V gene, D gene, clone size, CDR3 DNA, CDR3 protein. The D gene is left open where the match is weak. Clone size is not always given. Where it is, it says once, few, many or a class for expanded clones.

>TRBJ2-3|14|TRBV5-1|-|-
TGCGCCAGCAGCTTGGGAGACAGCACAGATACGCAGTATTTT
CASSLGDSTDTQYF
>TRBJ2-2|16|TRBV28|TRBD1|-
TGTGCCAGCAGTTTCAGTGACAGGGGTGGCACCGGGGAGCTGTTTTTT
CASSFSDRGGTGELFF
>TRBJ1-3|15|TRBV19|TRBD1|-
TGTGCCAGTAGGAGGGGGCCAGCTGCTGGAAACACCATATATTTT
CASRRGPAAGNTIYF
>TRBJ1-1|16|TRBV7-2|-|-
TGTGCCAGCAGCCAAGAGGGCAGGGGTGTTCGTCCTGAAGCTTTCTTT
CASSQEGRGVRPEAFF
>TRBJ2-7|12|TRBV4-2|-|-
TGTGCCAGCAGCCCCCCACTAGGCGAGCAGTACTTC
CASSPPLGEQYF
>TRBJ2-7|14|TRBV28|-|-
TGTGCCAGCACGGGGACTGGCTCTATCTACGAGCAGTACTTC
CASTGTGSIYEQYF
>TRBJ1-2|13|TRBV6-6|-|-
TGTGCCAGCAGCCGGGACCCTCTGTATGGCTACACCTTC
CASSRDPLYGYTF
>TRBJ1-1|15|TRBV5-1|-|-
TGCGCCAGCAGCTTACTGAGGGCGGGTGACACTGAAGCTTTCTTT
CASSLLRAGDTEAFF
>TRBJ2-5|14|TRBV10-3|-|-
TGTGCCATCAGTTCCCGGGACAACCAAGAGACCCAGTACTTC
CAISSRDNQETQYF
>TRBJ2-3|14|TRBV5-1|TRBD1|-
TGCGCCAGCAGCAAGGGACAGGGGGGAGATACGCAGTATTTT
CASSKGQGGDTQYF
>TRBJ1-5|13|TRBV6-1|-|-
TGTGCCAGCAGTGATCAGAAAAATCAGCCCCAGCATTTT
CASSDQKNQPQHF
>TRBJ2-3|14|TRBV7-3|-|-
TGTGCCAGCAGCTCTTCTCCCCAGACAGATACGCAGTATTTT
CASSSSPQTDTQYF
>TRBJ2-6|16|TRBV19|TRBD1|-
TGTGCCAGTACCCTGGACAGGGGATACGGGGCCAACGTCCTGACTTTC
CASTLDRGYGANVLTF
>TRBJ2-2|14|TRBV5-8|-|-
TGTGCCAGCAGCACTTGGACCATGGCCGGGGAGCTGTTTTTT
CASSTWTMAGELFF
>TRBJ1-5|18|TRBV7-8|-|-
TGTGCCAGCAGCTTAGCGCCCAACAGGGTTCGGGGCAATCAGCCCCAGCATTTT
CASSLAPNRVRGNQPQHF
>TRBJ1-2|14|TRBV6-1|TRBD1|-
TGTGCCAGCATTAACAGGGGAAACCCCTATGGCTACACCTTC
CASINRGNPYGYTF
>TRBJ1-2|14|TRBV18|-|-
TGTGCCAGCTCACCTACCGTGGACATGAATGGCTACACCTTC
CASSPTVDMNGYTF
>TRBJ1-3|13|TRBV5-1|-|-
TGCGCCAGCAGGCCCGAAGGTGGAAACACCATATATTTT
CASRPEGGNTIYF
>TRBJ2-4|17|TRBV13|TRBD2|once
TGTGCCAGCAGCTTCCGACTAGCGGGAGCCTCGGGAGACATTCAGTACTTC
CASSFRLAGASGDIQYF
>TRBJ1-2|13|TRBV10-2|-|-
TGCGCCAGCATGAAGGGGGGGAACTATGGCTACACCTTC
CASMKGGNYGYTF
>TRBJ2-3|15|TRBV7-2|-|once
TGTGCCAGCAGCTCGACTTCCAGGGGGGCAGATACGCAGTATTTT
CASSSTSRGADTQYF
>TRBJ2-7|14|TRBV5-1|TRBD1|-
TGCGCCAGCAGCAGGATGGGACAGGGTTACGAGCAGTACTTC
CASSRMGQGYEQYF
>TRBJ1-5|16|TRBV6-1|TRBD1|-
TGTGCCAGCAGTGAAATCGGAGGGGGCGCTGGTCAGCCCCAGCATTTT
CASSEIGGGAGQPQHF
>TRBJ2-7|18|TRBV5-5|-|-
TGTGCCAGCAGCTTTAGGGGGGTGGGTAGCGGGCAGACCTACGAGCAGTACTTC
CASSFRGVGSGQTYEQYF
>TRBJ2-2|16|TRBV7-2|-|-
TGTGCCAGCAGCCTACAGGCACCCCGGGGATCCGGGGAGCTGTTTTTT
CASSLQAPRGSGELFF
>TRBJ2-5|15|TRBV7-2|TRBD2|-
TGTGCCAGCAGCTTATTGGACGGGAGGCGAGAGACCCAGTACTTC
CASSLLDGRRETQYF